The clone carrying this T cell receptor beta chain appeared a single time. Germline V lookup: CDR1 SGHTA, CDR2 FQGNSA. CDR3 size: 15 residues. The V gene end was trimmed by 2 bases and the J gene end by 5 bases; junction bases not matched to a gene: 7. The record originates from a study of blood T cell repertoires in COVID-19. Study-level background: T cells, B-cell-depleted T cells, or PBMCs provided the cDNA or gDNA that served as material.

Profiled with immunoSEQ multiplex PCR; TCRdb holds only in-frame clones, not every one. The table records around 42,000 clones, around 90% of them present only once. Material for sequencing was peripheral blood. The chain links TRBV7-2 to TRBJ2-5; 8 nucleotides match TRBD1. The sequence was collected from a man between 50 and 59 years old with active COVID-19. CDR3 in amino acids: CASSLKRTGSETQYF. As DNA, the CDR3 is TGTGCCAGCAGCTTAAAGAGGACAGGGTCCGAGACCCAGTACTTC.